These T cell receptor beta chains were read from a single sample in a study of blood T cell repertoires in COVID-19. Some clones are missing from TCRdb's copy, which holds only in-frame ones; the method was immunoSEQ multiplex PCR. Of 23,000 or so clones in the sample, around 81% were seen once. Specimen: peripheral blood. The receptor set was obtained from an older man with acute or convalescent COVID-19. Each CDR3 is given with its conserved first and last residue. Fields, in order: D gene, clone size, V gene, J gene, CDR3 protein, CDR3 DNA. A D gene is named only where the DNA matches it firmly. Expanded clones get a size class; other rows say once, few or many, or leave the size out.

NA	NA	TRBV18	TRBJ2-3	CASSPPALGTDTQYF	TGTGCCAGCTCACCACCAGCCTTGGGCACAGATACGCAGTATTTT
NA	NA	TRBV7-9	TRBJ2-1	CASIEGGSEQFF	TGTGCCAGCATCGAGGGGGGGTCTGAGCAGTTCTTC
TRBD1	NA	TRBV14	TRBJ2-4	CASSQAQGKSAKNIQYF	TGTGCCAGCAGCCAAGCACAGGGGAAATCGGCCAAAAACATTCAGTACTTC
TRBD1	few	TRBV27	TRBJ1-2	CASSFNRDSSFYGYTF	TGTGCCAGCAGTTTTAATCGGGACAGTTCATTTTATGGCTACACCTTC
NA	NA	TRBV9	TRBJ1-2	CASSVAAQGRPGGYTF	TGTGCCAGCAGCGTGGCAGCACAGGGCCGTCCGGGTGGCTACACCTTC
NA	NA	TRBV6-1	TRBJ1-2	CASSDGTPNYGYTF	TGTGCCAGCAGTGACGGGACACCGAACTATGGCTACACCTTC
NA	NA	TRBV6-1	TRBJ2-5	CASSEGAGYQETQYF	TGTGCCAGCAGTGAGGGGGCAGGTTACCAAGAGACCCAGTACTTC
NA	NA	TRBV6-5	TRBJ1-4	CASSYSGGGGNEKLFF	TGTGCCAGCAGTTACTCCGGCGGGGGAGGTAATGAAAAACTGTTTTTT
TRBD2	NA	TRBV7-8	TRBJ2-1	CASSFTGTSGNEQFF	TGTGCCAGCAGCTTTACCGGGACTAGCGGAAATGAGCAGTTCTTC
TRBD1	NA	TRBV6-5	TRBJ1-1	CASSNRGTDEAFF	TGTGCCAGCAGCAACCGCGGGACAGATGAAGCTTTCTTT
TRBD2	NA	TRBV29-1	TRBJ2-7	CSVRLAGAVQYF	TGCAGCGTCAGACTAGCGGGAGCAGTGCAGTACTTC
NA	NA	TRBV11-3	TRBJ2-5	CASSLRSEETQYF	TGTGCCAGCAGCTTACGTAGCGAAGAGACCCAGTACTTC
TRBD1	few	TRBV9	TRBJ1-1	CASSGTGGTEAFF	TGTGCCAGCAGCGGGACAGGGGGGACTGAAGCTTTCTTT
TRBD1	once	TRBV29-1	TRBJ1-1	CSVYDRGGFF	TGCAGCGTTTATGACAGGGGGGGGTTCTTT
NA	NA	TRBV5-6	TRBJ1-4	CASSLTVRNEKLFF	TGTGCCAGCAGCTTGACAGTGCGTAATGAAAAACTGTTTTTT
NA	NA	TRBV7-9	TRBJ2-2	CASSLDGSLDTGELFF	TGTGCCAGCAGCCTAGACGGGTCCCTTGACACCGGGGAGCTGTTTTTT
TRBD1	NA	TRBV18	TRBJ2-3	CASSRGTGNTDTQYF	TGTGCCAGCTCACGCGGGACAGGGAACACAGATACGCAGTATTTT
TRBD1	NA	TRBV19	TRBJ2-7	CASSRTGMYEQYF	TGTGCCAGTAGTAGGACAGGGATGTACGAGCAGTACTTC
NA	NA	TRBV19	TRBJ1-1	CASNRQNEAFF	TGTGCCAGTAATCGACAGAATGAAGCTTTCTTT
NA	NA	TRBV5-4	TRBJ1-4	CASSRNGGNEKLFF	TGTGCCAGCAGCCGGAATGGAGGGAATGAAAAACTGTTTTTT
TRBD1	NA	TRBV27	TRBJ1-2	CASSFGTVGGYTF	TGTGCCAGCAGTTTCGGGACAGTTGGTGGCTACACCTTC
NA	NA	TRBV5-4	TRBJ2-5	CASSLAQREETQYF	TGTGCCAGCAGCTTGGCCCAACGGGAGGAGACCCAGTACTTC
NA	once	TRBV5-5	TRBJ1-1	CASSLGQGKAFF	TGTGCCAGCAGCTTGGGGCAGGGAAAGGCTTTCTTT
TRBD1	once	TRBV19	TRBJ2-7	CASSGFGQVGSYEQYF	TGTGCCAGTAGTGGGTTTGGACAGGTGGGATCCTACGAGCAGTACTTC
TRBD1	NA	TRBV5-1	TRBJ1-1	CASSLGRTGRTEAFF	TGCGCCAGCAGCTTAGGTAGGACAGGAAGAACTGAAGCTTTCTTT
TRBD2	NA	TRBV28	TRBJ2-1	CASSSPRTSGGYNEQFF	TGTGCCAGCAGTTCCCCTAGGACTAGCGGGGGCTACAATGAGCAGTTCTTC
NA	NA	TRBV2	TRBJ2-2	CASRTIQSGELFF	TGTGCCAGCAGGACAATCCAATCCGGGGAGCTGTTTTTT
NA	NA	TRBV5-4	TRBJ2-7	CASSFDRSSYEQYF	TGTGCCAGCAGTTTCGACAGGAGCTCCTACGAGCAGTACTTC
TRBD2	NA	TRBV29-1	TRBJ2-3	CSVRQELAGTSTDTQYF	TGCAGCGTTCGACAGGAGCTAGCGGGAACTAGCACAGATACGCAGTATTTT
NA	NA	TRBV9	TRBJ2-5	CASSGLVSAETQYF	TGTGCCAGCAGCGGACTAGTTAGCGCAGAGACCCAGTACTTC
NA	once	TRBV2	TRBJ2-5	CASGNPGSRTQYF	TGTGCCAGCGGTAACCCAGGGTCTAGGACCCAGTACTTC
NA	NA	TRBV30	TRBJ1-6	CAWAPLLGGNSPLHF	TGTGCCTGGGCCCCACTCCTGGGAGGAAATTCACCCCTCCACTTT
NA	few	TRBV5-1	TRBJ2-1	CASSLDLANEQFF	TGCGCCAGCAGCTTGGACCTAGCCAATGAGCAGTTCTTC
TRBD1	NA	TRBV7-6	TRBJ1-1	CASSLVGTGNTEAFF	TGTGCCAGCAGCTTAGTGGGGACAGGGAACACTGAAGCTTTCTTT
NA	NA	TRBV7-8	TRBJ2-3	CASSRVGQPSTDTQYF	TGTGCCAGCAGCCGAGTAGGACAGCCTAGCACAGATACGCAGTATTTT
NA	NA	TRBV29-1	TRBJ1-5	CSVIGMGGALQPQHF	TGCAGCGTTATCGGAATGGGGGGAGCGCTTCAGCCCCAGCATTTT
TRBD2	few	TRBV5-1	TRBJ2-7	CASSFTGLASYEQYF	TGCGCCAGCAGCTTTACGGGACTAGCCTCCTACGAGCAGTACTTC
NA	NA	TRBV5-6	TRBJ1-2	CASSEGDYGYTF	TGTGCCAGCAGCGAGGGCGACTATGGCTACACCTTC
NA	few	TRBV9	TRBJ2-7	CASSVGYSNSYEQYF	TGTGCCAGCAGCGTAGGTTACTCCAACTCCTACGAGCAGTACTTC
TRBD2	NA	TRBV3-1/TRBV3-2	TRBJ2-3	CASSPRLAGSTDTQYF	TGTGCCAGCAGCCCCCGACTAGCGGGTAGCACAGATACGCAGTATTTT
NA	NA	TRBV6-5	TRBJ2-7	CASSYSGGTPYEQYF	TGTGCCAGCAGTTACTCTGGGGGGACGCCCTACGAGCAGTACTTC
NA	few	TRBV5-6	TRBJ2-7	CASSLSSYEQYF	TGTGCCAGCAGCCTGAGCTCCTACGAGCAGTACTTC
TRBD1	NA	TRBV5-6	TRBJ1-5	CASSLGTGAPGHQPQHF	TGTGCCAGCAGCTTAGGGACAGGTGCTCCCGGGCATCAGCCCCAGCATTTT